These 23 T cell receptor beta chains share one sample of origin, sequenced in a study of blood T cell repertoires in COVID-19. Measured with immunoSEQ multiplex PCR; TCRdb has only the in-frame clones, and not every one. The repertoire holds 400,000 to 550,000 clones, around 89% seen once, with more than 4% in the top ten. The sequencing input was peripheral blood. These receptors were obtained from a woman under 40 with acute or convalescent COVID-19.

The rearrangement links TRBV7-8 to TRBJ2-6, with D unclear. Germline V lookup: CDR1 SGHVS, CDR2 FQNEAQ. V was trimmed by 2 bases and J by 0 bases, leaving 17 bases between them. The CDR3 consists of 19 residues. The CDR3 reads CASSLYSVWFSSGANVLTF. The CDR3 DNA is TGTGCCAGCAGCTTATACAGTGTCTGGTTTAGCTCTGGGGCCAACGTCCTGACTTTC.

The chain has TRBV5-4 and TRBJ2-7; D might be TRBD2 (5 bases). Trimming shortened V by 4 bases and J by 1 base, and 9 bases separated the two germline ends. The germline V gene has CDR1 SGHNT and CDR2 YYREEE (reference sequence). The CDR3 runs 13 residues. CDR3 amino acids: CASSPRGSYEQYF. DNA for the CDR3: TGTGCCAGCAGCCCTCGGGGATCCTACGAGCAGTACTTC.

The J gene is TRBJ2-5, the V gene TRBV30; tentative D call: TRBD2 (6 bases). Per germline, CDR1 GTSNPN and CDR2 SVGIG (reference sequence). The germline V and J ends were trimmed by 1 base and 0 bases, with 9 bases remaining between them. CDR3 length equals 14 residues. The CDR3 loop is CAWSGTGDQETQYF. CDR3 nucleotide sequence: TGTGCCTGGAGTGGGACGGGGGACCAAGAGACCCAGTACTTC.

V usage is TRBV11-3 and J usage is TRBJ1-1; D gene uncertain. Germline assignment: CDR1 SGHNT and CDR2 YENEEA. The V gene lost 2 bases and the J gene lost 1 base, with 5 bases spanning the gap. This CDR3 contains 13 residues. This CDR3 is CASSLNRNTEAFF. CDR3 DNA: TGTGCCAGCAGCTTAAACAGGAACACTGAAGCTTTCTTT.

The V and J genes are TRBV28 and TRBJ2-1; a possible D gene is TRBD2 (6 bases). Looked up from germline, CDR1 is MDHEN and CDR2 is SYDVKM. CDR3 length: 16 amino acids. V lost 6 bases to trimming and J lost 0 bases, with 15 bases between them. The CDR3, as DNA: TGTGCCAGCAGCGCGCGGGGTTCCAGCTCCTACAATGAGCAGTTCTTC. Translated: CASSARGSSSYNEQFF.

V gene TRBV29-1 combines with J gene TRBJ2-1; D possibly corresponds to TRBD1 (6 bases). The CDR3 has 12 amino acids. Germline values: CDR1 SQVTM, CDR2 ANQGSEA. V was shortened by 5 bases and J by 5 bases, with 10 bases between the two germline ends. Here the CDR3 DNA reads TGCAGCGTTTTTGGGGGCAACAATGAGCAGTTCTTC. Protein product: CSVFGGNNEQFF.

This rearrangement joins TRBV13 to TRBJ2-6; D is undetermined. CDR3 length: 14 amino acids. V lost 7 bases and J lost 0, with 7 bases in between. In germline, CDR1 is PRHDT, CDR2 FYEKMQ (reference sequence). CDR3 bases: TGTGCCAGCATGCTAAACTCTGGGGCCAACGTCCTGACTTTC. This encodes CASMLNSGANVLTF.

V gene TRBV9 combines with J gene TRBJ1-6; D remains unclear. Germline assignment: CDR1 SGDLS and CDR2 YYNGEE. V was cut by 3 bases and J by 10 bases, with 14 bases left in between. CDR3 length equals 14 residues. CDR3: CASSASGGGSPLHF. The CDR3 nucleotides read TGTGCCAGCAGCGCATCCGGTGGCGGGTCACCCCTCCACTTT.

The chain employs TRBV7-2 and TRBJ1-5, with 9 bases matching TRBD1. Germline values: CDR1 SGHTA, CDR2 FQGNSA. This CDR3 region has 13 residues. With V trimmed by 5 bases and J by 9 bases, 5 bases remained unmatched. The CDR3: CASSTGGLGPQHF. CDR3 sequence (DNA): TGTGCCAGCAGCACAGGGGGCTTGGGGCCCCAGCATTTT.

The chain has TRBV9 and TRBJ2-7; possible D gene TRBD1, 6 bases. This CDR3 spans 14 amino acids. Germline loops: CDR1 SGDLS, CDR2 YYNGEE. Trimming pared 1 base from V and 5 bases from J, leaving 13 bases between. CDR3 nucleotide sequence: TGTGCCAGCAGCGTAACAGGGTCCGGGGACGAGCAGTACTTC. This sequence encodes CASSVTGSGDEQYF.

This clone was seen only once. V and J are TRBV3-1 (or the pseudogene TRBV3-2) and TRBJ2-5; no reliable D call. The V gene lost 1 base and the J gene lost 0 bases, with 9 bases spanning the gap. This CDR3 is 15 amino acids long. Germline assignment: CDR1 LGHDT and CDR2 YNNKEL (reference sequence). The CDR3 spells CASSQVFAYQETQYF. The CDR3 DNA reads TGTGCCAGCAGCCAAGTTTTCGCGTACCAAGAGACCCAGTACTTC.

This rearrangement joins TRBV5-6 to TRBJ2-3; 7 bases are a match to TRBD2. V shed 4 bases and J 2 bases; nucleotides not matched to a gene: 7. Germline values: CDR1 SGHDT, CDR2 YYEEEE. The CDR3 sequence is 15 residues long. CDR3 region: CASSLRDYFTDTQYF. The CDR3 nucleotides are TGTGCCAGCAGCCTCCGGGACTACTTCACAGATACGCAGTATTTT.

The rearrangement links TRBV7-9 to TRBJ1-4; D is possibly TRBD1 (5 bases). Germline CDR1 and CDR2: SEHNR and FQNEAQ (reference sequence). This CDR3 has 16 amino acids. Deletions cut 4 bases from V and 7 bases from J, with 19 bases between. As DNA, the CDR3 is TGTGCCAGCAGCTCCCCGCCCTTGGGGGAGGGTGAAAAACTGTTTTTT. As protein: CASSSPPLGEGEKLFF.

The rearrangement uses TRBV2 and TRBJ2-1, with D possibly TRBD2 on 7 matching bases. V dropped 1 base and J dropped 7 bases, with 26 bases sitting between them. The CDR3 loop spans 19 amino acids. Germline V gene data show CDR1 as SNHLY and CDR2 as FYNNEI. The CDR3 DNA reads TGTGCCAGCAGTGAAGGTTTTGCGGGGGCCTATTCACACGGAAATGAGCAGTTCTTC. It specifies CASSEGFAGAYSHGNEQFF.

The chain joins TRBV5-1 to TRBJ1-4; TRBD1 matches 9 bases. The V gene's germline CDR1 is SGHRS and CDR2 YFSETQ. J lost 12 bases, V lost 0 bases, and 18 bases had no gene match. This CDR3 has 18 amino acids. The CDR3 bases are TGCGCCAGCAGCTTGGCCGGTCCCGGGACAGGGCCCGGGGGGGAACTGTTTTTT. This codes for CASSLAGPGTGPGGELFF.

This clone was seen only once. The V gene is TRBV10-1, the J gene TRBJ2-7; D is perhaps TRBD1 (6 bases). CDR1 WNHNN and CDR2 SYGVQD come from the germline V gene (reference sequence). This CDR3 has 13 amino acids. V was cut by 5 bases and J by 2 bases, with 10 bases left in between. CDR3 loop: CASSSTGTYEQYF. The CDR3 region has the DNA TGCGCCAGCAGTTCGACAGGAACCTACGAGCAGTACTTC.

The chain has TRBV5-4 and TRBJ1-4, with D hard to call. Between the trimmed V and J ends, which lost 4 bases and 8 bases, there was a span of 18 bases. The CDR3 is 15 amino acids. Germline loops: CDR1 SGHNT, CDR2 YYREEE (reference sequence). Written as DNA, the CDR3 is TGTGCCAGCAGCCCGGGAGGACCGGGGTTGGAAAAACTGTTTTTT. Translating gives CASSPGGPGLEKLFF.

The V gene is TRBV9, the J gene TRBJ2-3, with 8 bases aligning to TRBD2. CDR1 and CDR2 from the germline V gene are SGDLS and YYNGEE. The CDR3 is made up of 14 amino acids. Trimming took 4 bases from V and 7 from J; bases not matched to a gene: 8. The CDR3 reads CASSPGGALYTQYF. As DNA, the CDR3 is TGTGCCAGCAGCCCCGGGGGGGCCCTGTATACGCAGTATTTT.

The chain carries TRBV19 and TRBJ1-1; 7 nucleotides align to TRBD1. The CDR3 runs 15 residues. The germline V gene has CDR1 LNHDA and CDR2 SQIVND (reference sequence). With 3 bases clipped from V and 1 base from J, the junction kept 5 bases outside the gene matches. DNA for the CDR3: TGTGCCAGTAGTATCCCGACAGGGCCGAACACTGAAGCTTTCTTT. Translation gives CASSIPTGPNTEAFF.

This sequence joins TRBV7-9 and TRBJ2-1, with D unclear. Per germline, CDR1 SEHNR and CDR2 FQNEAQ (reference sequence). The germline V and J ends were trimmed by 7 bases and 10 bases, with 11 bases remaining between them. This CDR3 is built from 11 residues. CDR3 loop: CASTFSREQFF. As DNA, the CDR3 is TGTGCCAGCACCTTTTCTCGGGAGCAGTTCTTC.

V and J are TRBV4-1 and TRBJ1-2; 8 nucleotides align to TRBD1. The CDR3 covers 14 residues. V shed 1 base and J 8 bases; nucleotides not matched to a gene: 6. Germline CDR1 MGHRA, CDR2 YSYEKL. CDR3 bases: TGCGCCAGCAGCCAAGTAGGACAGGGTGGCGGCTACACCTTC. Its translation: CASSQVGQGGGYTF.

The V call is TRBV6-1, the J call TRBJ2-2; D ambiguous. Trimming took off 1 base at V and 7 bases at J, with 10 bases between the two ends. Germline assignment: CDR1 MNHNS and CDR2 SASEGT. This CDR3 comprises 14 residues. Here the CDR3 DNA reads TGTGCCAGCAGTGAAGAGGTCGGGTACGGGGAGCTGTTTTTT. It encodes CASSEEVGYGELFF.

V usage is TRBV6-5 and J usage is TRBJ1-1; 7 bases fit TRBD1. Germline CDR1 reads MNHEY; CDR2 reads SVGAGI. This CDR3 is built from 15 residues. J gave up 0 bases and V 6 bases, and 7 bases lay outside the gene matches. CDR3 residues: CASSQQGNLNTEAFF. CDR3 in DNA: TGTGCCAGCAGCCAACAGGGGAATCTGAACACTGAAGCTTTCTTT.